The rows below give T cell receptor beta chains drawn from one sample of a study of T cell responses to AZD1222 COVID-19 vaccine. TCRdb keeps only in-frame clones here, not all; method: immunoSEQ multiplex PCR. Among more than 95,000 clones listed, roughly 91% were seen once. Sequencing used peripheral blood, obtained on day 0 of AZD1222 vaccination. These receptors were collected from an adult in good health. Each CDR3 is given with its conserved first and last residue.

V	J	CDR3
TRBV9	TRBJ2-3	CASSVGGSTDTQYF
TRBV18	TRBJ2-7	CASSPTVSYEQYF
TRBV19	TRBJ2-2	CASTHTGLAGPGGELFF
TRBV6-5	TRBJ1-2	CASSYTDRGQGYTF
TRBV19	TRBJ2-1	CASTTGGYEQFF
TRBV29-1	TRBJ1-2	CSVLLQGTLDLGYTF
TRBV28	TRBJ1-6	CASSQRFGLHF
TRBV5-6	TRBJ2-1	CASSQTRNLYNEQFF
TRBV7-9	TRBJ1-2	CASSPGTGTYGYTF
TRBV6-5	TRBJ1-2	CATRGRARGYGYTF
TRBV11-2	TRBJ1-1	CASARIRVGTEAFF
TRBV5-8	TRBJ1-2	CASSFQGALDRGYTF
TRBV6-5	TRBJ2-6	CASRFSGANVLTF
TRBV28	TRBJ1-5	CASSLWVSNQPQHF
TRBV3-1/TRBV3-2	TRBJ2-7	CASSGEGGKKQYF
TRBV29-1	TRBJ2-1	CSVVGQGFPNEQFF
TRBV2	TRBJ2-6	CASSGFESRAAGANVLTF
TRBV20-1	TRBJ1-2	CSASGPSYGYTF
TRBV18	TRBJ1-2	CASSSDYGYTF
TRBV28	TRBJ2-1	CASRDLAGGYFF
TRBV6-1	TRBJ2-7	CASSEEGPTYEQYF
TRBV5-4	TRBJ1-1	CASSLGGSATEAFF
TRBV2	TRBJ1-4	CASSGQGSGEKLFF
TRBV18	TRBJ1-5	CASSSDMGGPQHF
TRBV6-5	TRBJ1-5	CANSAGTGGIQPQHF
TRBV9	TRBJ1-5	CASSVDGGYQPQHF
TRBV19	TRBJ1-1	CASSIKGTGVTEAFF
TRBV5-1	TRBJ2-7	CASSPGGSGSYEQYF
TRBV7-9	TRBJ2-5	CASSRQGLKTEETQYF
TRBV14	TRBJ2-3	CASSQRLLLDTQYF
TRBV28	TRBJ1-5	CASSLSTQPQHF
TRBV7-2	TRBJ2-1	CASSLGSTTYNEQFF
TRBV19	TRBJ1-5	CASSNSNQPQHF
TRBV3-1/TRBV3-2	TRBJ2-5	CASSQERTIAETQYF
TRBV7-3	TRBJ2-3	CASSPGTSNTQYF
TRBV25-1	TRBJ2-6	CASSGPVSGANVLTF
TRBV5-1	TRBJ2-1	CASSLIAGGLGSYNEQFF
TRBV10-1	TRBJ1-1	CASRNTLNTEAFF
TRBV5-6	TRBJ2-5	CASSLVSETQYF
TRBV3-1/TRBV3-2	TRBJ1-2	CASSQAFRDRDYGYTF
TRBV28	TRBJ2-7	CASSLAGTAVGYEQYF
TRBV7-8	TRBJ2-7	CASSLLGTSGLYEQYF
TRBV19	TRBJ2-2	CAIRALDTGELFF
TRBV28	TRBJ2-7	CASSSTGDLSYEQYF